A single sample gave rise to the 4 T cell receptor beta chains below, sequenced in a study of siplizumab effects on memory and regulatory T cells (dated by TCRdb to the late 2010s). The method was the immunoSEQ multiplex PCR assay. TCRdb holds this immuneACCESS table with in-frame rearrangements only. Some clones are missing; in checked studies, unresolved V genes explain under half, and the rest has no known cause. Recorded for this sample are about 69,000 clones; about 90% of them occurred a single time. Of the sample, around 1.8% is held by the ten largest clones. The sequenced material came from Tregs sorted from blood. All receptors derive from a human donor in good health.

Here the CDR3 reads CASSYPRTGEKQYF. In nucleotides, the CDR3 is TGTGCCAGCAGTTACCCAAGGACAGGGGAAAAGCAGTACTTC. The chain combines TRBV6-6 with TRBJ2-7; the match to TRBD1 covers 9 bases. The CDR3 spans 14 residues. V shed 2 bases, J shed 8 bases, and the junction held 7 bases outside the gene matches. Germline CDR1 and CDR2: MNHNY and SVGAGI (reference sequence).

The V call is TRBV5-4, the J call TRBJ2-5, with D possibly TRBD1 on 6 matching bases. The germline CDR1 and CDR2 sequences are SGHNT and YYREEE (reference sequence). V was trimmed by 2 bases and J by 7 bases, leaving 15 bases between them. The CDR3 runs to 14 residues. The CDR3 DNA sequence: TGTGCCAGCAGCTTAGGACCTCGAGGGGGGACCCAGTACTTC. As protein: CASSLGPRGGTQYF.

V is TRBV19 and J is TRBJ2-1, with TRBD2 identical over 7 bases. This CDR3 contains 13 residues. The trim removed 5 bases at V and 10 bases at J, leaving 8 bases unmatched. CDR1 and CDR2 from the germline V gene are LNHDA and SQIVND (reference sequence). CDR3 amino acids: CASSRAGVREQFF. CDR3 nucleotides: TGTGCCAGTAGTCGTGCGGGAGTCAGGGAGCAGTTCTTC. The full variable domain, in which reference TRBV19 and TRBJ2-1 provide the parts outside the CDR3, is DGGITQSPKYLFRKEGQNVTLSCEQNLNHDAMYWYRQDPGQGLRLIYYSQIVNDFQKGDIAEGYSVSREKKESFPLTVTSAQKNPTAFYLCASSRAGVREQFFGPGTRLTVL.

This clone has only one observation. The chain combines TRBV30 with TRBJ1-6; TRBD1 is a possible D gene (5 bases). Germline lookup yields CDR1 GTSNPN and CDR2 SVGIG (reference sequence). V lost 2 bases to trimming and J lost 10 bases, with 15 bases between them. This CDR3 has 14 residues. CDR3 sequence (DNA): TGTGCCTGGAGTCATGGGGGAGCGGAATCACCCCTCCACTTT. Its translation is CAWSHGGAESPLHF.